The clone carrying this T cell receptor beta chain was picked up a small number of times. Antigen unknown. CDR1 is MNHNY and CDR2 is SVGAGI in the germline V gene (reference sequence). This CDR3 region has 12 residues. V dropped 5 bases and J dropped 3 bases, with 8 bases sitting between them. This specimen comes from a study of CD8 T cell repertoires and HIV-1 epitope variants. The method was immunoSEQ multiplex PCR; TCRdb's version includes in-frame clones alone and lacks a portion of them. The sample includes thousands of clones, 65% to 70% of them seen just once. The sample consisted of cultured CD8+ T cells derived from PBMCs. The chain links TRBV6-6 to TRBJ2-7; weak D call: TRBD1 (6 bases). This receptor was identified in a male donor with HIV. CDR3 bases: TGTGCCAGCAGTCCAGGGGACTACGAGCAGTACTTC. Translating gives CASSPGDYEQYF.